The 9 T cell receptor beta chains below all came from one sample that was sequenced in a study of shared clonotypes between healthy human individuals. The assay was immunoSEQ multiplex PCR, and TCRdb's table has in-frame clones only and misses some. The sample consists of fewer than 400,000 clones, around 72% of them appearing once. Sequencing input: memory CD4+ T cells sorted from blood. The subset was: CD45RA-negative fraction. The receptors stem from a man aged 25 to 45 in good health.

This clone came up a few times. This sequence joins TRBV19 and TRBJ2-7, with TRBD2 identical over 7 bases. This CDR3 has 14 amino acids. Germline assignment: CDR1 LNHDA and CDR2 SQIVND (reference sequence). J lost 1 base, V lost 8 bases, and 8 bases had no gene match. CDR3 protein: CASSAGLRSYEQYF. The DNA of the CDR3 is TGTGCCAGTTCCGCGGGACTAAGATCCTACGAGCAGTACTTC.

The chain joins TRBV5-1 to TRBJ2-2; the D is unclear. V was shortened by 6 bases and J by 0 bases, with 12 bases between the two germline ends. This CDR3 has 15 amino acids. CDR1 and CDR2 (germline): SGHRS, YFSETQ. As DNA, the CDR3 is TGCGCCAGCACCTCGGGCGGAACGAACACCGGGGAGCTGTTTTTT. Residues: CASTSGGTNTGELFF.

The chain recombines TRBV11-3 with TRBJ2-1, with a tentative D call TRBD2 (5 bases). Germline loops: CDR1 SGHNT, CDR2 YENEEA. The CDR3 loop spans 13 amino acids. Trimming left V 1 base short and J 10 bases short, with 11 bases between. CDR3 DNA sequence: TGTGCCAGCAGCTTAGCATTGGGCGGGGAGCAGTTCTTC. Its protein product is CASSLALGGEQFF.

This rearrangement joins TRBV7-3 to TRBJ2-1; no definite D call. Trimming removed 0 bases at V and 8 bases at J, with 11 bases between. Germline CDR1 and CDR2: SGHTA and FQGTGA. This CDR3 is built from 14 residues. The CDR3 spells CASSLTAQNYEQFF. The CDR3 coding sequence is TGTGCCAGCAGCTTAACAGCTCAGAACTATGAGCAGTTCTTC. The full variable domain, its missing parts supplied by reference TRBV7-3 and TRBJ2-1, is GAGVSQTPSNKVTEKGKYVELRCDPISGHTALYWYRQSLGQGPEFLIYFQGTGAADDSGLPNDRFFAVRPEGSVSTLKIQRTERGDSAVYLCASSLTAQNYEQFFGPGTRLTVL.

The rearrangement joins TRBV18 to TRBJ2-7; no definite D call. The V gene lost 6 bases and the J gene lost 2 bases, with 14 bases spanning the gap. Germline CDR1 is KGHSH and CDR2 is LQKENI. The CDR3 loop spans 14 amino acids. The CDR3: CASSRNQEPYEQYF. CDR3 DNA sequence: TGTGCCAGCTCCCGAAACCAGGAGCCCTACGAGCAGTACTTC. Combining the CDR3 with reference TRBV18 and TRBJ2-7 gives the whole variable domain NAGVMQNPRHLVRRRGQEARLRCSPMKGHSHVYWYRQLPEEGLKFMVYLQKENIIDESGMPKERFSAEFPKEGPSILRIQQVVRGDSAAYFCASSRNQEPYEQYFGPGTRLTVT.

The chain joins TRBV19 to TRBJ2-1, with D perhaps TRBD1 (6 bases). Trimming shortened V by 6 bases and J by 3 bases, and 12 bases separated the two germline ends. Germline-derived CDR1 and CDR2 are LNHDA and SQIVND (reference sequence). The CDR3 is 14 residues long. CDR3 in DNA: TGTGCCAGTAGCCCCGGGACATACTACAATGAGCAGTTCTTC. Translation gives CASSPGTYYNEQFF.

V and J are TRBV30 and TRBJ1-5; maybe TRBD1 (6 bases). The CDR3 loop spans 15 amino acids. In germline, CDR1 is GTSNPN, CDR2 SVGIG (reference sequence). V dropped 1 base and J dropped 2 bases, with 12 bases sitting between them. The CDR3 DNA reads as TGTGCCTGGAGTGGAACAGGGAATCGCAATCAGCCCCAGCATTTT. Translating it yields CAWSGTGNRNQPQHF.

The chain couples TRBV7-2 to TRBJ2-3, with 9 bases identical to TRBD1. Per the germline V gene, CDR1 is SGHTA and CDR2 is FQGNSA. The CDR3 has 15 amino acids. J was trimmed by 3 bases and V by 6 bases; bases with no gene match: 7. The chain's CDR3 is CASRIEGTGTDTQYF. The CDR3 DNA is TGTGCCAGCAGGATAGAAGGGACAGGGACAGATACGCAGTATTTT.

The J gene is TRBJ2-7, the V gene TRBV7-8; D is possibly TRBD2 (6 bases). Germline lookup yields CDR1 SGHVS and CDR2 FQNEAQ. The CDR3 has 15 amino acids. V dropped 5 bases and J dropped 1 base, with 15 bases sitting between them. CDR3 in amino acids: CASSPTGDLSYEQYF. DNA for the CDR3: TGTGCCAGCAGCCCTACGGGGGACCTATCCTACGAGCAGTACTTC.